The 27 T cell receptor beta chains below all came from one sample that was sequenced in a study of spatial heterogeneity in lung cancer. TCRdb processed the 5' RACE reads anew with MiXCR; each CDR3 protein has one entry. The table has some 100,000 distinct CDR3 sequences, about 12% seen once; the top ten hold roughly 41%. Time point of the sample: sample taken at primary tumor resection. Unsorted whole RNA from tumor, nontumor lung or frozen PBMC underwent sequencing. The sequenced sample was PBMCs, obtained at surgery. Receptors were obtained from a male donor with early-stage non-small cell lung cancer.

In this sample, this clonotype turned up a few times. The V call is TRBV12-3 or TRBV12-4, the J call TRBJ1-2; D not certain. This CDR3 has 12 amino acids. With 6 bases removed from V and 9 bases from J, the gap between germline ends came to 14 bases. CDR3 region: CASSLGQSRYTF. The CDR3 DNA follows: TGTGCCAGCAGCCTGGGCCAGTCTCGCTACACCTTC.

The sample holds a few counts of this clonotype. The chain combines TRBV12-3 or TRBV12-4 with TRBJ1-1, with D hard to call. Trimming cost V 5 bases and J 1 base, with 8 bases left between them. The CDR3 runs 13 residues. In DNA form, the CDR3 reads TGTGCCAGCAGTGAGAACGGGAACACTGAAGCTTTCTTT. Translated, it gives CASSENGNTEAFF.

The J gene is TRBJ2-1, the V gene TRBV18, with D possibly TRBD2 on 5 matching bases. CDR1 KGHSH and CDR2 LQKENI come from the germline V gene. The CDR3 is 16 amino acids. Trimming pared 3 bases from V and 9 bases from J, leaving 21 bases between. The CDR3 DNA is TGTGCCAGCTCACCGCTATCGACCAAACTAGGTACTGAGCAGTTCTTC. This gives the protein CASSPLSTKLGTEQFF.

This clonotype turned up a few times. The chain links TRBV19 to TRBJ2-2; 10 bases are a match to TRBD1. The germline V gene encodes CDR1 LNHDA and CDR2 SQIVND (reference sequence). There are 16 residues in the CDR3. After removal of 6 bases from V and 3 bases from J, the junction contained 7 bases not matched to a gene. The CDR3: CASSLKDRGDTGELFF. The CDR3 DNA reads as TGTGCCAGTAGCCTCAAGGACAGGGGGGACACCGGGGAGCTGTTTTTT.

This chain connects TRBV6-4 to TRBJ1-5; D is unresolved. CDR1 and CDR2 (germline): MRHNA, SNTAGT. The V gene lost 3 bases and the J gene lost 4 bases, with 13 bases spanning the gap. This CDR3 region has 15 residues. This chain's CDR3 is CASSETGVGNQPQHF. In DNA, the CDR3 is TGTGCCAGCAGTGAGACGGGAGTAGGAAATCAGCCCCAGCATTTT.

The table lists this clonotype with a few counts. The chain combines TRBV24-1 with TRBJ2-7, with TRBD1 matching over 7 bases. The CDR3 consists of 15 residues. The V and J ends lost 4 bases and 0 bases, in that order; junction bases with no gene match: 5. The V gene's germline CDR1 is KGHDR and CDR2 SFDVKD. For the CDR3, the DNA is TGTGCCACCAGTGACCAGGACAGGCCCTCCTACGAGCAGTACTTC. Protein sequence: CATSDQDRPSYEQYF.

The chain has TRBV4-3 and TRBJ1-1; D is possibly TRBD1 (6 bases). Germline assignment: CDR1 LGHNA and CDR2 YSLEER. This CDR3 has 15 amino acids. The germline V and J ends were trimmed by 0 bases and 5 bases, with 13 bases remaining between them. The CDR3 nucleotides read TGCGCCAGCAGCCAAGATCAACAAGGGGGGACTGAAGCTTTCTTT. This codes for CASSQDQQGGTEAFF.

There are a few counts of this clonotype. CDR3 sequence reads: CASSRGLAGPEAVYF. For the CDR3, the DNA is TGTGCCAGCAGCCGCGGACTAGCGGGGCCCGAAGCAGTCTACTTC. V usage is TRBV12-3 or TRBV12-4 and J usage is TRBJ2-5, with 12 nucleotides matching TRBD2. The CDR3 has 15 amino acids. The V segment lost 6 bases and the J segment 14 bases; nucleotides outside the gene matches: 16.

This clonotype was observed at least ten times. The CDR3: CSVAGAGNTIYF. CDR3 DNA: TGCAGCGTTGCAGGGGCTGGAAACACCATATATTTT. The J gene is TRBJ1-3, the V gene TRBV29-1, with D possibly being TRBD1 (6 bases). V lost 4 bases and J lost 2, with 6 bases in between. CDR1 is SQVTM and CDR2 is ANQGSEA in the germline V gene. The CDR3 consists of 12 residues.

J is TRBJ1-6 and V is TRBV12-3 or TRBV12-4, with TRBD1 as a possible D gene (5 bases). V was pared by 5 bases and J by 4 bases, with 9 bases between. This CDR3 contains 14 residues. The CDR3 DNA reads as TGTGCCAGCAGTCGGGACGGTTATAATTCACCCCTCCACTTT. Amino acids: CASSRDGYNSPLHF.

With respect to this clonotype: The missing conserved phenylalanine or tryptophan at the end of this CDR3 makes a read error likely. The chain's CDR3 is CASSYSRYGRKAKNIQYS. The CDR3 DNA reads as TGTGCCAGCAGTTACTCGCGGTACGGGAGGAAAGCCAAAAACATTCAGTACTCC. J is TRBJ2-4 and V is TRBV6-6, with 7 bases identical to TRBD2. CDR1 MNHNY and CDR2 SVGAGI come from the germline V gene (reference sequence). The J segment lost 0 bases and the V segment lost 0 bases, leaving 8 bases of the junction unmatched. The CDR3 consists of 18 residues.

The chain's CDR3 is CASSLVLTDISNTEAFF. As DNA, the CDR3 is TGTGCCAGCAGCTTAGTACTAACAGATATATCGAACACTGAAGCTTTCTTT. J is TRBJ1-1 and V is TRBV11-2; D unresolved. This CDR3 region has 17 residues. Germline values: CDR1 SGHAT, CDR2 FQNNGV. The ends were cut back, 1 base at V and 1 base at J, with 16 bases in the middle.

V and J are TRBV10-1 and TRBJ1-5; no clear D. This CDR3 contains 13 residues. Between the trimmed V and J ends, which lost 0 bases and 5 bases, there was a span of 5 bases. Germline CDR1 and CDR2: WNHNN and SYGVQD (reference sequence). CDR3 in amino acids: CASSESIDQPQHF. For the CDR3, the DNA is TGCGCCAGCAGTGAGTCGATAGATCAGCCCCAGCATTTT.

This clonotype has more than one count but fewer than ten. The chain carries TRBV5-1 and TRBJ2-3; 14 bases line up with TRBD2. V lost 1 base, J lost 0 bases, and 7 bases stayed unmatched. Germline V gives CDR1 SGHRS, CDR2 YFSETQ. The CDR3 spans 19 residues. CDR3 DNA: TGCGCCAGCAGCTTGCAGGGACTAGCGGGGGCCACTAGCACAGATACGCAGTATTTT. Translated: CASSLQGLAGATSTDTQYF.

This clonotype was found many times. The chain is built from TRBV4-3 and TRBJ2-7, with D unresolved. The CDR3 is made up of 16 amino acids. Between the trimmed V and J ends, which lost 0 bases and 1 base, there was a span of 13 bases. Germline CDR1 LGHNA, CDR2 YSLEER. CDR3: CASSQDRGQFSYEQYF. DNA of the CDR3: TGCGCCAGCAGCCAAGATAGAGGTCAGTTTTCCTACGAGCAGTACTTC.

This clonotype occurred a few times. The V and J genes are TRBV19 and TRBJ1-2, with 7 bases matching TRBD1. The J segment lost 5 bases and the V segment lost 7 bases, leaving 10 bases of the junction unmatched. CDR1 is LNHDA, CDR2 SQIVND, per germline (reference sequence). CDR3 size: 14 residues. Written as DNA, the CDR3 is TGTGCCAGTAACGTTTTGGACAGGACTTATGGCTACACCTTC. Translated: CASNVLDRTYGYTF.

In its sample, this clonotype was seen a few times. This chain joins TRBV7-2 and TRBJ2-2; D is ambiguous. V was clipped by 2 bases and J by 7 bases, with 11 bases between them. The CDR3 loop spans 14 amino acids. CDR1 is SGHTA and CDR2 is FQGNSA in the germline V gene. CDR3 region: CASSLHGNIGELFF. CDR3 in DNA: TGTGCCAGCAGCTTACATGGTAATATCGGGGAGCTGTTTTTT.

The chain joins TRBV28 to TRBJ1-5, with D possibly TRBD1 on 5 matching bases. The V end lost 6 bases, the J end lost 7 bases, and 10 bases lay between the germline ends. The germline V gene has CDR1 MDHEN and CDR2 SYDVKM. The CDR3 totals 12 residues. The CDR3 DNA reads TGTGCCAGCAGACTAGGGGACCAGCCCCAGCATTTT. This sequence encodes CASRLGDQPQHF.

The rearrangement uses TRBV20-1 and TRBJ2-7; D gene uncertain. The CDR3 length is 10 residues. V lost 2 bases and J lost 7, with 6 bases in between. The germline gives CDR1 DFQATT, CDR2 SNEGSKA (reference sequence). The CDR3 sequence is CSARNWEQYF. The DNA for the CDR3 is TGCAGTGCTAGAAACTGGGAGCAGTACTTC.

The chain combines TRBV15 with TRBJ1-6; D gene ambiguous. Looked up from germline, CDR1 is LNHNV and CDR2 is YYDKDF (reference sequence). Trimming left V 1 base short and J 7 bases short, with 11 bases between. The CDR3 contains 15 residues. The CDR3 region has the DNA TGTGCCACCAGCAGAGCTCAGTTTCAGAATTCACCCCTCCACTTT. Translating it yields CATSRAQFQNSPLHF.

This clonotype has just one count. J is TRBJ2-2 and V is TRBV5-4; D gene uncertain. The CDR3 extends over 15 amino acids. Per the germline V gene, CDR1 is SGHNT and CDR2 is YYREEE (reference sequence). V dropped 4 bases and J dropped 6 bases, with 16 bases sitting between them. In nucleotides, the CDR3 is TGTGCCAGCAGCCCTGAATTTCCCCTGGCCGGGGAGCTGTTTTTT. Its protein is CASSPEFPLAGELFF.

In its sample, this clonotype was seen many times. The chain has TRBV6-5 and TRBJ1-5, with 10 bases matching TRBD1. CDR3 length equals 17 residues. V lost 4 bases to trimming and J lost 0 bases; unmatched junction nucleotides: 6. Germline lookup yields CDR1 MNHEY and CDR2 SVGAGI. This CDR3 is CASSSARTGGSNQPQHF. The DNA for the CDR3 is TGTGCCAGCAGTTCCGCTCGGACAGGGGGTAGCAATCAGCCCCAGCATTTT.

The DNA for the CDR3 is TGTGCCAGCAGCCTGGGGACTAGCGGGCTCCCCCAAGAGACCCAGTACTTC. Translated: CASSLGTSGLPQETQYF. The genes are TRBV11-1 and TRBJ2-5, with 12 nucleotides matching TRBD2. CDR3 length: 17 amino acids. From germline, CDR1 is SGHAT and CDR2 FQDESV (reference sequence). V trimming: 5 bases; J trimming: 1 base; junction bases outside the gene matches: 8.

This chain joins TRBV12-3 or TRBV12-4 and TRBJ2-7; D not resolved. The V end was cut by 5 bases, the J end by 0 bases, with 14 bases between. The CDR3 contains 15 residues. CDR3 loop: CASSLRSGTSYEQYF. DNA for the CDR3: TGTGCCAGCAGTCTTCGTTCAGGTACCTCCTACGAGCAGTACTTC.

The chain recombines TRBV11-2 with TRBJ2-3, with 7 bases fitting TRBD1. CDR3 length: 14 residues. J gave up 2 bases and V 3 bases, and 2 bases lay outside the gene matches. Germline values: CDR1 SGHAT, CDR2 FQNNGV. Written as DNA, the CDR3 is TGTGCCAGCAGCTTTGACAGGGCCACAGATACGCAGTATTTT. Protein: CASSFDRATDTQYF.

The V gene is TRBV28, the J gene TRBJ2-3; D remains ambiguous. The CDR3 extends over 14 amino acids. The germline CDR1 and CDR2 sequences are MDHEN and SYDVKM. The ends were cut back, 2 bases at V and 0 bases at J, with 6 bases in the middle. CDR3 amino acids: CASSLRQSTDTQYF. For the CDR3, the DNA is TGTGCCAGCAGTTTACGGCAGAGCACAGATACGCAGTATTTT. Full variable domain (rest looked up from reference TRBV28 and TRBJ2-3): DVKVTQSSRYLVKRTGEKVFLECVQDMDHENMFWYRQDPGLGLRLIYFSYDVKMKEKGDIPEGYSVSREKKERFSLILESASTNQTSMYLCASSLRQSTDTQYFGPGTRLTVL.

The V gene is TRBV7-3, the J gene TRBJ2-7; either TRBD1 or TRBD2 may supply D (5 bases each). CDR3 length: 14 amino acids. Germline values: CDR1 SGHTA, CDR2 FQGTGA. Trimming removed 5 bases from V and 5 bases from J, with 16 bases in between. CDR3 nucleotide sequence: TGTGCCAGCAGCCAGGGACCCACACTCGACGAGCAGTACTTC. Translation gives CASSQGPTLDEQYF. Together with reference TRBV7-3 and TRBJ2-7, the CDR3 gives the full variable domain: GAGVSQTPSNKVTEKGKYVELRCDPISGHTALYWYRQSLGQGPEFLIYFQGTGAADDSGLPNDRFFAVRPEGSVSTLKIQRTERGDSAVYLCASSQGPTLDEQYFGPGTRLTVT.